Given below is one TCR beta chain in context. The antigen is undetermined. Naive CD8 cells, CD45RO-negative and positively selected for CCR7, excluded terminally differentiated effector memory CD45RA+ cells. These data belong to a study of shared clonotypes between healthy human individuals. General study points: Naive CD4 clonotypes overlapped across a few donors at about 5.2%.

V lost 7 bases, J lost 0 bases, and 14 bases stayed unmatched. The germline gives CDR1 MDHEN, CDR2 SYDVKM. CDR3 length: 18 amino acids. When replicate PCRs were run on sorted subsets, they used about 200 ng DNA, approximately 27,000 T cell genomes. As handled by the study authors: Filtering differed for immunoSEQ, which gave only junction sequences without quality scores. Assay used: immunoSEQ multiplex PCR; TCRdb lists only in-frame clones, some missing. V and J calls and clone size are given by that table; D and trimming were obtained from the DNA. Here the sample spans under 850,000 clones, 80% to 95% being singletons.

The chain couples TRBV28 to TRBJ2-3, with TRBD2 matching 9 bases. The sequencing sample was made of naive CD8+ T cells sorted from blood. The sequence derives from a man aged 25 to 40 in good health. DNA for the CDR3: TGTGCCAGCACCCTAGGTCCTAGCGGGGAACTGAGCACAGATACGCAGTATTTT. Amino acids: CASTLGPSGELSTDTQYF.